The rows below give T cell receptor beta chains drawn from one sample of a study of blood T cell repertoires in COVID-19. Measured with immunoSEQ multiplex PCR; TCRdb has only the in-frame clones, and not every one. The profile shows over 70,000 clones, less than 95% of them singletons. The sample comprised peripheral blood. These receptors came from a man between 18 and 35 years old with COVID-19, enrolled during active disease. Both conserved end residues are part of each CDR3. The D gene is left open where the match is weak. Clone size is stated in some rows and not others, as once, few, many or a class when expanded.

.	TRBV6-6	TRBJ2-1	.	CASTGGTGYNEQFF	TGTGCCAGCACCGGAGGGACGGGCTACAATGAGCAGTTCTTC
few	TRBV9	TRBJ2-1	.	CASSFGSSYNEQFF	TGTGCCAGCAGCTTCGGGAGCTCCTACAATGAGCAGTTCTTC
.	TRBV5-1	TRBJ2-7	TRBD2	CASSPGLAGNEQYF	TGCGCCAGCAGCCCCGGACTAGCGGGAAACGAGCAGTACTTC
.	TRBV4-1	TRBJ1-2	.	CASSQLLLLGEGGYTF	TGCGCCAGCAGCCAACTCTTACTTTTAGGGGAGGGTGGCTACACCTTC
once	TRBV9	TRBJ2-1	TRBD2	CASSVASGSGDEQFF	TGTGCCAGCAGCGTAGCCAGCGGGAGCGGAGATGAGCAGTTCTTC
.	TRBV28	TRBJ1-1	TRBD1	CASRPWGYRGRRDTEAFF	TGTGCCAGCAGGCCTTGGGGATACAGGGGGCGCAGGGACACTGAAGCTTTCTTT
.	TRBV5-6	TRBJ1-1	.	CASSFTGSGAEAFF	TGTGCCAGCAGCTTCACGGGGTCAGGAGCTGAAGCTTTCTTT
.	TRBV12-3/TRBV12-4	TRBJ1-5	.	CASSPGGAQPQHF	TGTGCCAGCAGCCCAGGTGGTGCTCAGCCCCAGCATTTT
.	TRBV6-2/TRBV6-3	TRBJ2-1	.	CASSARLGSSYNEQFF	TGTGCCAGCAGTGCCAGATTGGGCAGCTCCTACAATGAGCAGTTCTTC
.	TRBV4-1	TRBJ1-1	.	CASSQDGGAYAEAFF	TGCGCCAGCAGCCAAGATGGGGGGGCTTATGCTGAAGCTTTCTTT
.	TRBV9	TRBJ2-2	.	CASSVEGWGADTGELFF	TGTGCCAGCAGCGTAGAAGGTTGGGGCGCCGACACCGGGGAGCTGTTTTTT
.	TRBV6-5	TRBJ2-7	TRBD2	CASRHGRGYTYEQYF	TGTGCCAGCAGGCACGGGAGGGGGTATACCTACGAGCAGTACTTC
.	TRBV6-1	TRBJ1-2	.	CASSEGTEVYGYTF	TGTGCCAGCAGTGAAGGGACAGAAGTCTATGGCTACACCTTC
.	TRBV29-1	TRBJ2-5	.	CSVEVLQVQETQYF	TGCAGCGTTGAAGTTCTACAGGTCCAAGAGACCCAGTACTTC
.	TRBV7-3	TRBJ2-2	TRBD2	CASSLFGTSGNTGELFF	TGTGCCAGCAGCCTCTTCGGGACTAGCGGGAACACCGGGGAGCTGTTTTTT
.	TRBV15	TRBJ2-5	.	CATSRDISGTETQYF	TGTGCCACCAGCAGAGACATTAGCGGCACAGAGACCCAGTACTTC
.	TRBV19	TRBJ2-1	TRBD2	CASSIEWGFSGRFNEQFF	TGTGCCAGTAGTATAGAGTGGGGGTTTAGCGGGAGGTTCAATGAGCAGTTCTTC
.	TRBV28	TRBJ2-7	.	CASSSFTRRASYEQYF	TGTGCCAGCAGTTCATTCACTCGGAGGGCCTCCTACGAGCAGTACTTC
.	TRBV29-1	TRBJ2-7	TRBD2	CSVTWAAGDSYEQYF	TGCAGCGTTACTTGGGCAGCGGGGGATTCCTACGAGCAGTACTTC
once	TRBV6-2/TRBV6-3	TRBJ2-5	.	CASSPPGWQETQYF	TGTGCCAGCAGCCCCCCAGGGTGGCAAGAGACCCAGTACTTC
.	TRBV7-9	TRBJ2-1	TRBD2	CASNHRTSGRPPSYNEQFF	TGTGCCAGCAACCACCGGACTAGCGGGAGGCCCCCTTCCTACAATGAGCAGTTCTTC
.	TRBV18	TRBJ2-1	TRBD1	CASSATGGMFNEQFF	TGTGCCAGCTCAGCGACAGGGGGCATGTTCAATGAGCAGTTCTTC
few	TRBV6-6	TRBJ2-1	.	CASSLLQGYEQFF	TGTGCCAGCAGTCTCCTGCAGGGGTATGAGCAGTTCTTC